These 16 T cell receptor beta chains originate from one sample sequenced in a study of OX40 agonist ivuxolimab in advanced cancers. Sequencing was performed with immunoSEQ multiplex PCR; in TCRdb, only in-frame clones are kept and a portion is missing. This sample carries tens of thousands of clones, over 90% of them seen once, and the ten largest clones take about a sixth. Sample: CD4+ or CD8+ T cells sorted from blood, taken in a trial of the OX40 agonist ivuxolimab. The source of these receptors is an adult with an advanced solid tumor such as melanoma, head and neck, liver or kidney cancer.

The genes are TRBV5-8 and TRBJ2-1; the D gene could be TRBD1 or TRBD2 (5 bases each). Germline V lookup: CDR1 SGHTS, CDR2 YDEGEE. The CDR3 sequence is 12 residues long. The V and J ends lost 1 base and 9 bases respectively, with 8 bases between them. CDR3 residues: CASSLQRGEQFF. CDR3 DNA: TGTGCCAGCAGCTTGCAGAGGGGTGAGCAGTTCTTC.

The chain joins TRBV5-1 to TRBJ2-3; the D gene is possibly TRBD1 (6 bases). V was shortened by 1 base and J by 0 bases, with 21 bases between the two germline ends. CDR1 is SGHRS, CDR2 YFSETQ, per germline. This CDR3 is built from 19 residues. CDR3 in amino acids: CASSLTKDFTGPSTDTQYF. In DNA, the CDR3 is TGCGCCAGCAGCTTGACCAAAGATTTTACAGGGCCTAGCACAGATACGCAGTATTTT.

The chain carries TRBV13 and TRBJ1-2, with D unclear. Germline loops: CDR1 PRHDT, CDR2 FYEKMQ (reference sequence). The CDR3 has 15 residues. Trimming stripped 2 bases from V and 6 bases from J, with 16 bases between. The CDR3 bases are TGTGCCAGCAGCTTATCTCTGGTAACAACTAATGGCTACACCTTC. It is translated as CASSLSLVTTNGYTF. The full variable domain, with the rest looked up from reference TRBV13 and TRBJ1-2, is AAGVIQSPRHLIKEKRETATLKCYPIPRHDTVYWYQQGPGQDPQFLISFYEKMQSDKGSIPDRFSAQQFSDYHSELNMSSLELGDSALYFCASSLSLVTTNGYTFGSGTRLTVV.

The chain uses TRBV10-3 and TRBJ2-5; D unclear. The germline V gene has CDR1 ENHRY and CDR2 SYGVKD. The germline V and J ends were trimmed by 0 bases and 4 bases, with 9 bases remaining between them. The CDR3 length is 14 residues. This CDR3 reads CAISESAGGETQYF. CDR3 nucleotide sequence: TGTGCCATCAGTGAGTCGGCAGGTGGAGAGACCCAGTACTTC.

This chain joins TRBV2 and TRBJ1-1; no firm D call. The germline gives CDR1 SNHLY, CDR2 FYNNEI. The CDR3 has 13 residues. V was trimmed by 8 bases and J by 1 base, leaving 11 bases between them. The CDR3 spells CASGEGSNTEAFF. In nucleotides, the CDR3 is TGTGCCAGCGGGGAGGGTTCGAACACTGAAGCTTTCTTT.

In its sample, this clone was seen a few times. The V and J genes are TRBV6-5 and TRBJ1-1, with D uncertain. Germline CDR1 is MNHEY and CDR2 is SVGAGI. The CDR3 length is 14 residues. V gave up 0 bases and J gave up 3 bases, with 8 bases separating them. The CDR3 loop is CASSYSSGYTEAFF. CDR3 nucleotides: TGTGCCAGCAGTTACTCTTCAGGATACACTGAAGCTTTCTTT.

The genes are TRBV7-2 and TRBJ1-2, with D possibly matching TRBD1 (5 bases). V lost 5 bases and J 0 bases, leaving 10 bases between the germline ends. The length of the CDR3 is 14 residues. The V gene's germline CDR1 is SGHTA and CDR2 FQGNSA. This CDR3 is CASSPWGSNYGYTF. In DNA, the CDR3 is TGTGCCAGCAGCCCCTGGGGGTCTAACTATGGCTACACCTTC.

V gene TRBV5-4 combines with J gene TRBJ1-2; D unresolved. This CDR3 has 11 residues. The ends were cut back, 1 base at V and 6 bases at J, with 4 bases in the middle. Per the germline V gene, CDR1 is SGHNT and CDR2 is YYREEE (reference sequence). The CDR3 DNA is TGTGCCAGCAGCTTGTCTAATGGCTACACCTTC. It codes for CASSLSNGYTF.

V is TRBV5-1 and J is TRBJ1-1, with D possibly TRBD1 on 5 matching bases. The CDR3 has 15 amino acids. The germline V gene encodes CDR1 SGHRS and CDR2 YFSETQ. V lost 0 bases to trimming and J lost 0 bases, with 9 bases between them. The CDR3 DNA reads TGCGCCAGCAGCTTGGGTACGGGGGTGAACACTGAAGCTTTCTTT. Translation: CASSLGTGVNTEAFF.

The V gene is TRBV5-5, the J gene TRBJ2-7; D unresolved. Germline V gene data show CDR1 as SGHKS and CDR2 as YYEKEE (reference sequence). The CDR3 loop spans 16 amino acids. V shed 0 bases and J shed 0 bases, with 13 bases lying between them. The chain's CDR3 is CASSLAEASPSYEQYF. CDR3 sequence (DNA): TGTGCCAGCAGCTTGGCCGAGGCATCTCCCTCCTACGAGCAGTACTTC. Full variable domain (missing parts from reference TRBV5-5 and TRBJ2-7): DAGVTQSPTHLIKTRGQQVTLRCSPISGHKSVSWYQQVLGQGPQFIFQYYEKEERGRGNFPDRFSARQFPNYSSELNVNALLLGDSALYLCASSLAEASPSYEQYFGPGTRLTVT.

This clone was seen just once. The chain links TRBV9 to TRBJ1-4; D unclear. The CDR3 totals 14 residues. Germline loops: CDR1 SGDLS, CDR2 YYNGEE. The V gene lost 2 bases and the J gene lost 7 bases, with 12 bases spanning the gap. The CDR3 DNA follows: TGTGCCAGCAGCGTTTCAGGAGGGAGTGAAAAACTGTTTTTT. Protein sequence: CASSVSGGSEKLFF.

The chain couples TRBV28 to TRBJ2-1; TRBD2 matches at 9 bases. The germline CDR1 and CDR2 sequences are MDHEN and SYDVKM. The CDR3 runs 15 residues. The ends lost 3 bases at V and 9 bases at J; junction bases unmatched: 9. CDR3 amino acids: CASSFPAGGGSEQFF. As DNA, the CDR3 is TGTGCCAGCAGTTTCCCCGCGGGAGGGGGTAGTGAGCAGTTCTTC.

The CDR3 here is CASSFNYEQYF. CDR3 DNA sequence: TGTGCCAGCAGCTTTAATTACGAGCAGTACTTC. This sequence joins TRBV5-8 and TRBJ2-7; D gene uncertain. Germline V gives CDR1 SGHTS, CDR2 YDEGEE. This CDR3 has 11 amino acids. With 2 bases removed from V and 4 bases from J, the gap between germline ends came to 4 bases.

The sample holds one count of this clone. The rearrangement links TRBV7-8 to TRBJ2-7; possible D gene TRBD2, 5 bases. V lost 5 bases, J lost 3 bases, and 17 bases lay in between. Per the germline V gene, CDR1 is SGHVS and CDR2 is FQNEAQ. The CDR3 sequence is 15 residues long. The CDR3 DNA is TGTGCCAGCAGCCCACGAGGGTCCGGAGGCTACGAGCAGTACTTC. Protein product: CASSPRGSGGYEQYF.

V and J are TRBV7-9 and TRBJ1-1; D is perhaps TRBD1 (5 bases). V lost 5 bases and J 5 bases, leaving 6 bases between the germline ends. CDR1 and CDR2 (germline): SEHNR, FQNEAQ (reference sequence). The CDR3 spans 11 residues. CDR3: CASSGATEAFF. The CDR3 nucleotides are TGTGCCAGCAGCGGGGCTACTGAAGCTTTCTTT.

CDR3 amino acids: CASSQGVAGNTIYF. The DNA for the CDR3 is TGCGCCAGCAGCCAAGGGGTGGCCGGAAACACCATATATTTT. The chain is built from TRBV4-1 and TRBJ1-3; no firm D call. The germline CDR1 and CDR2 sequences are MGHRA and YSYEKL. V was pared by 1 base and J by 4 bases, with 8 bases between. The CDR3 has 14 amino acids.